The TCR beta chain under discussion was sequenced for a study of blood T cell repertoires in COVID-19. Study information: Both acute and convalescent COVID-19 samples were obtained from the United States, Italy and Spain. From T cells, B-cell-depleted T cells, or PBMCs came the material, which was cDNA or gDNA.

Source study methods: Researchers report that nucleated cell counts were estimated from reference gene primer amplification. Measured with immunoSEQ multiplex PCR; TCRdb has only the in-frame clones, and not every one. V and J calls and clone size are copied from that table; D and trimming were computed from the DNA. Of some 450,000 clones detected, 70% to 90% appear once; the ten largest clones hold roughly 0.84%. V was cut by 5 bases and J by 0 bases, with 11 bases left in between. The CDR3 spans 15 residues. Germline V gives CDR1 SGHVS, CDR2 FNYEAQ. While infection was still active, Seattle patients were enrolled and then followed longitudinally.

The sample comprised peripheral blood. The chain recombines TRBV7-6 with TRBJ2-1; D not resolved. This clonotype was sampled from a man aged 18 to 29 with COVID-19, enrolled during active disease. This CDR3 reads CASSPLMSSYNEQFF. The CDR3 DNA follows: TGTGCCAGCAGCCCATTGATGAGCTCCTACAATGAGCAGTTCTTC.